This section outlines one TCR beta chain sequence together with its context. Germline CDR1 MGHRA, CDR2 YSYEKL. The length of the CDR3 is 15 residues. V was cut by 4 bases and J by 5 bases, with 15 bases left in between. Profiled with immunoSEQ multiplex PCR; TCRdb holds only in-frame clones, not every one. The table lists around 200,000 clones, 70% to 90% of them singletons. This record comes from a study of cytomegalovirus exposure and HLA in healthy donors. Material: PBMCs. The gene calls are TRBV4-1 and TRBJ2-1; D possibly corresponds to TRBD2 (6 bases). The TCR was taken from a woman younger than 35 in good health and CMV-seronegative. CDR3 in DNA: TGCGCCAGCAGCCTAACTAGCATGATCCACAATGAGCAGTTCTTC. Protein: CASSLTSMIHNEQFF.